The 9 T cell receptor beta chains reported below all come from one sample, sequenced in a study of cytomegalovirus exposure and HLA in healthy donors. PCR used 60 Vbeta primers and 13 Jbeta primers. Using immunoSEQ multiplex PCR, the repertoire was profiled, and TCRdb retains in-frame clones only, with some absent. The data hold approximately 120,000 clones, with about 81% observed a single time. Sequenced input: PBMCs. The receptors here all came from a woman in her forties or fifties in good health and CMV-seropositive.

The chain couples TRBV6-5 to TRBJ2-7; 12 nucleotides line up with TRBD2. CDR1 and CDR2 from the germline V gene are MNHEY and SVGAGI. V lost 4 bases and J lost 4; bases outside the gene matches: 2. This CDR3 region has 14 residues. The CDR3 loop reads CASSWTSGVYEQYF. CDR3 DNA: TGTGCCAGCAGTTGGACTAGCGGGGTATACGAGCAGTACTTC.

CDR3 residues: CASSLAGTGKEKLFF. CDR3 sequence (DNA): TGCGCCAGCAGCTTGGCAGGGACAGGGAAGGAAAAACTGTTTTTT. The chain couples TRBV5-1 to TRBJ1-4; 9 bases are a match to TRBD1. CDR1 and CDR2 (germline): SGHRS, YFSETQ. CDR3 length: 15 amino acids. The V and J ends lost 0 bases and 8 bases, in that order; junction bases with no gene match: 5.

V is TRBV2 and J is TRBJ1-2; D not certain. Germline loops: CDR1 SNHLY, CDR2 FYNNEI. The CDR3 totals 10 residues. V was shortened by 11 bases and J by 4 bases, with 8 bases between the two germline ends. CDR3 sequence (DNA): TGTGCCCAAGAGGGCTATGGCTACACCTTC. It codes for CAQEGYGYTF.

This clone turned up a few times. The V gene is TRBV15, the J gene TRBJ2-7, with 12 bases fitting TRBD1. Unmatched junction bases numbered 2, after V lost 0 bases and J lost 5 bases. CDR3 length equals 15 residues. Germline V gives CDR1 LNHNV, CDR2 YYDKDF (reference sequence). This CDR3 is CATSREGQGAHEQYF. As DNA, the CDR3 is TGTGCCACCAGCAGAGAGGGACAGGGGGCCCACGAGCAGTACTTC.

The rearrangement links TRBV11-3 to TRBJ2-5; no firm D call. Between the trimmed V and J ends, which lost 4 bases and 2 bases, there was a span of 2 bases. This CDR3 has 11 residues. From germline, CDR1 is SGHNT and CDR2 YENEEA. As DNA, the CDR3 is TGTGCCAGCAGCTCTCAAGAGACCCAGTACTTC. It yields the protein CASSSQETQYF.

This clone appeared a few times. This sequence joins TRBV5-1 and TRBJ1-1; 7 positions match TRBD1. This CDR3 is built from 14 residues. V gave up 3 bases and J gave up 7 bases; unmatched junction bases: 9. Germline V gene sequence: CDR1 SGHRS, CDR2 YFSETQ. In nucleotides, the CDR3 is TGCGCCAGCAGCTGGGGCGACAGGGACGGTGAAGCTTTCTTT. This sequence encodes CASSWGDRDGEAFF.

This rearrangement joins TRBV2 to TRBJ2-7, with D hard to call. Germline CDR1 SNHLY, CDR2 FYNNEI. V was clipped by 3 bases and J by 5 bases, with 14 bases between them. The CDR3 loop spans 14 amino acids. The CDR3 DNA is TGTGCCAGCAGTGATCGGGTTTCGGTAAACGAGCAGTACTTC. Translation: CASSDRVSVNEQYF. Supplemented by reference TRBV2 and TRBJ2-7, the full variable domain reads EPEVTQTPSHQVTQMGQEVILRCVPISNHLYFYWYRQILGQKVEFLVSFYNNEISEKSEIFDDQFSVERPDGSNFTLKIRSTKLEDSAMYFCASSDRVSVNEQYFGPGTRLTVT.

This clone showed up just a few times. This chain joins TRBV5-4 and TRBJ1-3, with a tentative D call TRBD1 (5 bases). From germline, CDR1 is SGHNT and CDR2 YYREEE (reference sequence). V shed 0 bases and J shed 4 bases, with 14 bases lying between them. The CDR3 runs to 16 residues. The DNA for the CDR3 is TGTGCCAGCAGCTTGGGCGGGGGATCAACGGGAAACACCATATATTTT. Amino acid sequence: CASSLGGGSTGNTIYF. Filled out from reference TRBV5-4 and TRBJ1-3, the complete variable domain reads ETGVTQSPTHLIKTRGQQVTLRCSSQSGHNTVSWYQQALGQGPQFIFQYYREEENGRGNFPPRFSGLQFPNYSSELNVNALELDDSALYLCASSLGGGSTGNTIYFGEGSWLTVV.

The V and J genes are TRBV5-1 and TRBJ1-1; 7 bases agree with TRBD1. Unmatched junction bases numbered 8, after V lost 2 bases and J lost 1 base. CDR1 and CDR2 (germline): SGHRS, YFSETQ. This CDR3 is built from 16 residues. CDR3 protein: CASSFLTGKTNTEAFF. The CDR3 DNA sequence: TGCGCCAGCAGCTTCCTGACAGGGAAAACGAACACTGAAGCTTTCTTT.